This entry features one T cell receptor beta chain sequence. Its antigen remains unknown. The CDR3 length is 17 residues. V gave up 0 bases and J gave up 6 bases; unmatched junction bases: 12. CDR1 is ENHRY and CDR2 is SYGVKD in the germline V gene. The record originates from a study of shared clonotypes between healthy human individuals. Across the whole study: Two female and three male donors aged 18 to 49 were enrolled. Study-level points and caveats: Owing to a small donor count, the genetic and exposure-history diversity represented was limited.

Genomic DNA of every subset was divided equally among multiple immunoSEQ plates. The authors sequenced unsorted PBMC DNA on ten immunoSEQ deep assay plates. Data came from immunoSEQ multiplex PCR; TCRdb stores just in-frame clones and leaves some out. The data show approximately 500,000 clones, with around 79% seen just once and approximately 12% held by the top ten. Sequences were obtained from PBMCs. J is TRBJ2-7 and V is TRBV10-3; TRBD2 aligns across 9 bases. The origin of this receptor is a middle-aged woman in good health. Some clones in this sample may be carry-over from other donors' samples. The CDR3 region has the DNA TGTGCCATCAGTGAGTCAAAGGGAGCGGGAGGACGAGGCGAGCAGTACTTC. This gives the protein CAISESKGAGGRGEQYF.